This passage covers 17 T cell receptor beta chains from one sample sequenced in a study of technical replicates of blood from a few donors. The data were produced by immunoSEQ multiplex PCR, yet TCRdb's version contains in-frame clones alone and is incomplete. The sample shows 15,000 to 20,000 clones, more than 75% of them seen only once. The sequencing sample was made of PBMCs. The receptors derive from a human donor in good health.

The chain carries TRBV6-1 and TRBJ1-1, with unresolved D. V was shortened by 2 bases and J by 6 bases, with 13 bases between the two germline ends. CDR1 MNHNS and CDR2 SASEGT come from the germline V gene. The CDR3 is 14 residues long. The CDR3 protein is CASSEQVDSPEAFF. For the CDR3, the DNA is TGTGCCAGCAGTGAACAGGTGGACTCACCTGAAGCTTTCTTT.

V usage is TRBV5-1 and J usage is TRBJ2-2, with 10 positions matching TRBD2. Germline-derived CDR1 and CDR2 are SGHRS and YFSETQ. The CDR3 is 16 amino acids. The V gene end was trimmed by 0 bases and the J gene end by 6 bases; junction bases not matched to a gene: 5. DNA of the CDR3: TGCGCCAGCAGCTTGGTGGCTAGCGGGAGCCCCGGGGAGCTGTTTTTT. It yields the protein CASSLVASGSPGELFF. Based on the CDR3 plus reference TRBV5-1 and TRBJ2-2, the full variable domain is KAGVTQTPRYLIKTRGQQVTLSCSPISGHRSVSWYQQTPGQGLQFLFEYFSETQRNKGNFPGRFSGRQFSNSRSEMNVSTLELGDSALYLCASSLVASGSPGELFFGEGSRLTVL.

This sequence joins TRBV18 and TRBJ2-1; tentatively, D is TRBD2 (6 bases). V was pared by 3 bases and J by 6 bases, with 15 bases between. The V gene's germline CDR1 is KGHSH and CDR2 LQKENI. The CDR3 is 15 amino acids. In nucleotides, the CDR3 is TGTGCCAGCTCACCTCGGGGGACGTCCGGCAATGAGCAGTTCTTC. Its protein is CASSPRGTSGNEQFF.

The V gene is TRBV25-1, the J gene TRBJ2-2; 10 positions agree with TRBD1. The CDR3 is 16 amino acids. Germline V lookup: CDR1 MGHDK, CDR2 SYGVNS. J gave up 4 bases and V 2 bases, and 4 bases lay outside the gene matches. In nucleotides, the CDR3 is TGTGCCAGCAGTGAACCCGGGACAGGGGCCACCGGGGAGCTGTTTTTT. Its protein product is CASSEPGTGATGELFF. The entire variable domain, with the rest obtained from reference TRBV25-1 and TRBJ2-2, is as follows: EADIYQTPRYLVIGTGKKITLECSQTMGHDKMYWYQQDPGMELHLIHYSYGVNSTEKGDLSSESTVSRIRTEHFPLTLESARPSHTSQYLCASSEPGTGATGELFFGEGSRLTVL.

The chain uses TRBV6-5 and TRBJ2-7; a weak D match, TRBD2 (6 bases). Germline V lookup: CDR1 MNHEY, CDR2 SVGAGI. CDR3 size: 13 residues. V lost 6 bases and J lost 3, with 12 bases in between. CDR3 loop: CASSRRVSYEQYF. CDR3 nucleotides: TGTGCCAGCAGCCGGAGGGTCAGCTACGAGCAGTACTTC.

V and J are TRBV5-1 and TRBJ2-1, with 11 positions matching TRBD2. Germline-derived CDR1 and CDR2 are SGHRS and YFSETQ. V shed 2 bases, J shed 7 bases, and the junction held 14 bases outside the gene matches. CDR3 length equals 18 residues. CDR3 nucleotide sequence: TGCGCCAGCAGCTTAACCGGGACTAGCGGCTCCTCGTGGAATGAGCAGTTCTTC. Encoded protein: CASSLTGTSGSSWNEQFF.

The V gene is TRBV19, the J gene TRBJ1-2; no firm D call. The CDR3 totals 13 residues. V lost 7 bases and J 0 bases, leaving 9 bases between the germline ends. Looked up from germline, CDR1 is LNHDA and CDR2 is SQIVND (reference sequence). DNA for the CDR3: TGTGCCAGTATCCGAGAGCCTAACTATGGCTACACCTTC. It codes for CASIREPNYGYTF.

The rearrangement links TRBV19 to TRBJ2-5; 7 nucleotides align to TRBD1. The V gene end was trimmed by 7 bases and the J gene end by 1 base; junction bases not matched to a gene: 9. There are 15 residues in the CDR3. CDR1 is LNHDA, CDR2 SQIVND, per germline (reference sequence). The DNA of the CDR3 is TGTGCCAGTAAAACTATGACAGGGTCCCAAGAGACCCAGTACTTC. As protein: CASKTMTGSQETQYF.

The chain uses TRBV29-1 and TRBJ2-1, with TRBD2 matching 7 bases. Germline CDR1 SQVTM, CDR2 ANQGSEA. CDR3 length: 10 amino acids. The V and J ends lost 3 bases and 14 bases, in that order; junction bases with no gene match: 4. The CDR3 sequence: CSVESGGEFF. The CDR3, as DNA: TGCAGCGTTGAGTCGGGGGGAGAGTTCTTC.

This clone was counted a single time. CDR3 in DNA: TGTGCCTGCATCAGGGACTTCCAAGGTAGAGAGCAGTACTTC. This translates into CACIRDFQGREQYF. The chain is built from TRBV30 and TRBJ2-7; D perhaps matches TRBD2 (6 bases). The CDR3 is 14 residues long. Trimming left V 6 bases short and J 7 bases short, with 22 bases between. Germline V gives CDR1 GTSNPN, CDR2 SVGIG (reference sequence).

The chain employs TRBV7-7 and TRBJ2-3, with no clear D. Germline-derived CDR1 and CDR2 are SSHAT and FNYEAQ (reference sequence). Trimming stripped 5 bases from V and 2 bases from J, with 14 bases between. The CDR3 totals 15 residues. In nucleotides, the CDR3 is TGTGCCAGCAGCCCCTCCCTTACTACCACAGATACGCAGTATTTT. It is translated as CASSPSLTTTDTQYF.

This clone was seen only once. The chain carries TRBV7-2 and TRBJ1-4; 11 bases line up with TRBD1. The CDR3 sequence is 17 residues long. Germline values: CDR1 SGHTA, CDR2 FQGNSA. The junction had 10 bases not matched to a gene; V was cut back by 4 bases and J by 6 bases. CDR3 DNA sequence: TGTGCCAGCAGCTCAGTCGGGACAGGGGGATTGGATGAAAAACTGTTTTTT. This sequence encodes CASSSVGTGGLDEKLFF.

The chain recombines TRBV5-1 with TRBJ2-3; 9 bases fit TRBD1. The CDR3 extends over 16 amino acids. Looked up from germline, CDR1 is SGHRS and CDR2 is YFSETQ. Germline trimming cut 0 bases from V and 4 bases from J; bases unmatched to any gene: 6. CDR3 protein: CASSLERDRVADTQYF. In DNA, the CDR3 is TGCGCCAGCAGCTTGGAACGGGACAGGGTCGCAGATACGCAGTATTTT.

V and J are TRBV14 and TRBJ2-7; a possible D gene is TRBD2 (7 bases). Germline V gives CDR1 SGHDN, CDR2 FVKESK. V was clipped by 5 bases and J by 2 bases, with 22 bases between them. This CDR3 has 17 residues. CDR3 nucleotides: TGTGCCAGCAGCGCAGGGCTCTTACGCGGGGGCACCTACGAGCAGTACTTC. Protein product: CASSAGLLRGGTYEQYF.

This clone was detected a few times. This chain connects TRBV11-3 to TRBJ2-3; tentatively, D is TRBD2 (6 bases). The length of the CDR3 is 17 residues. Trimming took 5 bases from V and 1 from J, leaving 19 bases between them. CDR1 is SGHNT and CDR2 is YENEEA in the germline V gene. The CDR3 spells CASSVTLASSGTDTQYF. CDR3 bases: TGTGCCAGCAGCGTAACACTAGCCAGTTCGGGCACAGATACGCAGTATTTT.

J is TRBJ2-3 and V is TRBV11-3; perhaps TRBD1 as D (6 bases). Germline V CDR1 and CDR2: SGHNT, YENEEA. This CDR3 has 12 residues. V lost 5 bases and J 4 bases, leaving 7 bases between the germline ends. CDR3 protein: CASSPGADTQYF. The CDR3 region has the DNA TGTGCCAGCAGCCCAGGGGCAGATACGCAGTATTTT.

The chain uses TRBV6-1 and TRBJ2-5, with 7 bases fitting TRBD1. J lost 5 bases, V lost 7 bases, and 10 bases had no gene match. Germline lookup yields CDR1 MNHNS and CDR2 SASEGT. The CDR3 extends over 14 amino acids. The CDR3 here is CASTQMTGWETQYF. Here the CDR3 DNA reads TGTGCCAGCACCCAAATGACAGGGTGGGAGACCCAGTACTTC.